This T cell receptor beta chain comes out of a study of cytomegalovirus exposure and HLA in healthy donors. Study at large: Samples from HLA-typed donors yielded some 85 million unique TCRs in an early data release.

Study-level points and caveats: A few chains linked to CMV were shown in vitro to be specific for CMV antigens.

The primer mix had 60 Vbeta and 13 Jbeta primers. Generated by immunoSEQ multiplex PCR, the TCRdb table keeps only in-frame clones and is missing some. This table holds about 150,000 clones, roughly 73% found once. This clone occurred a few times. Its antigen is currently unknown. The CDR3 is made up of 15 amino acids. Trimming shortened V by 0 bases and J by 5 bases, and 11 bases separated the two germline ends. Looked up from germline, CDR1 is LNHDA and CDR2 is SQIVND (reference sequence). This chain connects TRBV19 to TRBJ2-1; D is unclear. The receptor's source is a woman aged 18 to 35 in good health and CMV-seronegative. The sequencing input was PBMCs. The CDR3 here is CASSIDLRSDNEQFF. In nucleotides, the CDR3 is TGTGCCAGTAGTATAGATTTGAGAAGCGACAATGAGCAGTTCTTC.